The sequence of this TCR beta chain was determined in a study of regulatory T cells in long-lasting Graves disease. The CDR3 extends over 14 amino acids. Germline CDR1 is MDHEN and CDR2 is SYDVKM. V lost 3 bases to trimming and J lost 7 bases, with 12 bases between them. Time point specified: newly diagnosed GD, antithyroid drugs for less than 3 months. RNA extracted from PBMCs served as the sequencing template. It was by American Thyroid Association guidelines that Graves' disease was diagnosed. Notes on the study in general: The study found TRBV28, TRBJ1-2 and TRBJ2-5 favored in persistent disease.

Arm-PCR of CDR3 regions with iRepertoire HTBI primers generated TCR beta libraries. TCRdb independently ran MiXCR on the multiplex PCR reads; one entry per CDR3 protein. The sample gives about 430,000 distinct CDR3 sequences, approximately 15% of which show up once; approximately 7.6% is in the top ten. This clonotype was seen ten or more times. Antigen unknown. This sample also appeared in a second study, on T cells in Graves' hyperthyroidism and ophthalmopathy. That report adds: Uncontrolled infection, other autoimmune disease, pregnancy or lactation disqualified patients from enrolment.

The clonotype originates from a woman aged 40 to 50 with Graves disease. The material was peripheral blood mononuclear cells (PBMCs), obtained at new diagnosis, from a patient treated with antithyroid drugs. V usage is TRBV28 and J usage is TRBJ1-4; D not resolved. The CDR3 spells CASSLPDGGEKLFF. CDR3 coding DNA: TGTGCCAGCAGTTTGCCCGACGGAGGTGAAAAACTGTTTTTT.